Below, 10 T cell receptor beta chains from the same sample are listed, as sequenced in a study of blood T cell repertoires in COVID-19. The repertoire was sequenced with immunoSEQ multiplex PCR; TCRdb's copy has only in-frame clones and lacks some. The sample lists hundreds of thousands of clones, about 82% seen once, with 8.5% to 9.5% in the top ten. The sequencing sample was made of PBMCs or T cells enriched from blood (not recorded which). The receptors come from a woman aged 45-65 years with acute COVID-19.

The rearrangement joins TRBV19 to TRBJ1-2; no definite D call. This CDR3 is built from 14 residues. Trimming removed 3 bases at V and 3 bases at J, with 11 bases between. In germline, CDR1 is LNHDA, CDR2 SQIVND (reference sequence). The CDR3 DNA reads TGTGCCAGTAGTATGGCGAGGGAACACTATGGCTACACCTTC. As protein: CASSMAREHYGYTF.

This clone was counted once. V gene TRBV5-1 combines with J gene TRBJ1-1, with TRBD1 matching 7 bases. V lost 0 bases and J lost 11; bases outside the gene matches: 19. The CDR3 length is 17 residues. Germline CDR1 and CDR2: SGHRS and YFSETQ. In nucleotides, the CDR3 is TGCGCCAGCAGCTTGGTGGCCCCCGGGACAGACTTTACGGTGGCTTTCTTT. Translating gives CASSLVAPGTDFTVAFF.

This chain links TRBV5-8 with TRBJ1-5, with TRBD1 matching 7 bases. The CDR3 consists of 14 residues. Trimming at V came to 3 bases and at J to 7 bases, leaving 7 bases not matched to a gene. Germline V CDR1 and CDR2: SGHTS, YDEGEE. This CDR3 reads CASSSGQPAQPQHF. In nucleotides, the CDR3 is TGTGCCAGCAGCTCGGGACAGCCCGCGCAGCCCCAGCATTTT. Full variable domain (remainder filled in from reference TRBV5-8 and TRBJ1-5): EAGVTQSPTHLIKTRGQQATLRCSPISGHTSVYWYQQALGLGLQFLLWYDEGEERNRGNFPPRFSGRQFPNYSSELNVNALELEDSALYLCASSSGQPAQPQHFGDGTRLSIL.

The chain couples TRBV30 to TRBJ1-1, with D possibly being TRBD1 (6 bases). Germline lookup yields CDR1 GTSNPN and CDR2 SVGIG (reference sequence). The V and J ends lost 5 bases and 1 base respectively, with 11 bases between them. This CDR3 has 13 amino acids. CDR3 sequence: CAWVTTGNTEAFF. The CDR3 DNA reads TGTGCCTGGGTTACGACAGGGAACACTGAAGCTTTCTTT.

The CDR3, as DNA: TGCGCCAGCAGCTGGACTAGCGGGGTAGGAAGCTCCTACAATGAGCAGTTCTTC. Encoded protein: CASSWTSGVGSSYNEQFF. The rearrangement links TRBV5-1 to TRBJ2-1; 12 bases agree with TRBD2. Germline assignment: CDR1 SGHRS and CDR2 YFSETQ. After removal of 3 bases from V and 0 bases from J, the junction contained 7 bases not matched to a gene. The CDR3 is made up of 18 amino acids.

CDR3 loop: CASSDWDNSGANVLTF. CDR3 bases: TGTGCCAGCAGCGACTGGGACAACTCTGGGGCCAACGTCCTGACTTTC. The chain joins TRBV7-2 to TRBJ2-6; tentative D call: TRBD1 (6 bases). This CDR3 has 16 residues. Trimming removed 5 bases at V and 0 bases at J, with 11 bases between. Germline V gives CDR1 SGHTA, CDR2 FQGNSA.

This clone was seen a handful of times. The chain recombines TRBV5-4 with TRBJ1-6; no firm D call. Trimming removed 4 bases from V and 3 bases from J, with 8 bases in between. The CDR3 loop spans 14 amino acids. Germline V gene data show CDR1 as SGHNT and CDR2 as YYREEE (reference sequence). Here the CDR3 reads CASSPGLYNSPLHF. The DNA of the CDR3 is TGTGCCAGCAGCCCAGGTCTCTATAATTCACCCCTCCACTTT.

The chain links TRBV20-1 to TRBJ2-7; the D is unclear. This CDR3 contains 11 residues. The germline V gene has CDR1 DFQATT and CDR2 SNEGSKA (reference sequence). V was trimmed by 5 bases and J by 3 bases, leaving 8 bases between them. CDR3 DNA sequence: TGCAGTGCTCCGGTTGACTACGAGCAGTACTTC. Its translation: CSAPVDYEQYF.

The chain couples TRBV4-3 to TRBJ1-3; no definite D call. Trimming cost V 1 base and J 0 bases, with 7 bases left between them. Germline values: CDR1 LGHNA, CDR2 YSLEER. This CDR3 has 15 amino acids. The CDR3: CASSQVPGSGNTIYF. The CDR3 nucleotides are TGCGCCAGCAGCCAAGTCCCCGGCTCTGGAAACACCATATATTTT.

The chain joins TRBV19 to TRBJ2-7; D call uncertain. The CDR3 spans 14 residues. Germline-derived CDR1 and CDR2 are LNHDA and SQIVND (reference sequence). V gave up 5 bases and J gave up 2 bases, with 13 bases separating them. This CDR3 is CASSRNSGAYEQYF. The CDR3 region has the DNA TGTGCCAGTAGTCGAAACTCCGGAGCCTACGAGCAGTACTTC.